This T cell receptor beta chain stems from a study of shared clonotypes between healthy human individuals. General study findings and limits: Clonotype sharing levels among donors were expected to vary with sequencing depth. Relative to memory subsets, naive subsets generally showed larger estimated richness.

With regard to this clone: Antigen: not known.

Donors, without exception, were Caucasian adults residing in Nashville, Tennessee. The study separated CD4+ cells into CD45RA+ naive and CD45RA-negative memory subsets. TCRdb keeps only in-frame clones here, not all; method: immunoSEQ multiplex PCR. This table has approximately 1.5 million clones, about 98.5% appearing once. The receptor's source is a man aged 25-45 years in good health. Sequenced: naive CD4+ T cells sorted from blood. This sample's subset: CD45RA+ positively selected.

The CDR3 protein is CASSLSGRTDTQYF. The DNA of the CDR3 is TGTGCCAGCAGCCTCTCAGGACGCACAGATACGCAGTATTTT. The gene calls are TRBV13 and TRBJ2-3; D ambiguous. Germline V gives CDR1 PRHDT, CDR2 FYEKMQ (reference sequence). This CDR3 region has 14 residues. Trimming shortened V by 5 bases and J by 1 base, and 10 bases separated the two germline ends. Full variable domain (remainder filled in from reference TRBV13 and TRBJ2-3): AAGVIQSPRHLIKEKRETATLKCYPIPRHDTVYWYQQGPGQDPQFLISFYEKMQSDKGSIPDRFSAQQFSDYHSELNMSSLELGDSALYFCASSLSGRTDTQYFGPGTRLTVL.